This TCR beta chain was identified during a study of neurological immune-mediated disorders. This clonotype has a count of ten or more. Germline values: CDR1 SGDLS, CDR2 YYNGEE. The V gene end was trimmed by 3 bases and the J gene end by 7 bases; junction bases not matched to a gene: 3. This CDR3 comprises 13 residues. TCRdb re-derived calls from the 5' RACE reads in MiXCR, one entry per CDR3 protein. This table has tens of thousands of distinct CDR3 sequences, 14% appearing once. The clonotype comes from a woman aged 55-69 years with HTLV-1-associated myelopathy (HAM/TSP). The specimen sequenced was CD4+ T cells from blood. This chain connects TRBV9 to TRBJ1-5; TRBD1 matches at 8 bases. The CDR3 bases are TGTGCCAGCAGCGGCGGGACAGGACAGCCCCAGCATTTT. This sequence encodes CASSGGTGQPQHF.